This TCR beta chain was captured by sequencing in a study of neurological immune-mediated disorders. This clonotype has a count of ten or more. Its antigen remains unknown. Germline V gene lookup returns CDR1 MNHEY and CDR2 SVGAGI. Trimming shortened V by 0 bases and J by 0 bases, and 9 bases separated the two germline ends. The CDR3 loop spans 16 amino acids. Findings of the study overall: TCR-beta repertoires seemed private in all groups, with no expanded CDR3 amino acid sequences shared. HTLV-1-associated myelopathy had the most TCR clonal expansion, whereas multiple sclerosis had the least (lower than in healthy controls).

The cDNA came from 5'RACE, which used 10-nucleotide random UMIs. Over 190 million TCR-beta sequences, together covering 15-18 subjects, were produced by every individual sequencing run that was carried out. TCRdb ran MiXCR on the 5' RACE reads and lists one entry per CDR3 protein. The sample includes about 21,000 distinct CDR3 sequences, around 6.2% of them seen just once. The rearrangement uses TRBV6-5 and TRBJ2-1; D gene ambiguous. This clonotype was sampled from a man younger than 35 in good health. The sample was CD8+ T cells from blood. The CDR3 region is CASSYSGHSSYNEQFF. The CDR3 nucleotides are TGTGCCAGCAGTTACTCCGGGCACAGCTCCTACAATGAGCAGTTCTTC.